A selection of T cell receptor beta chains follows, all from one sample in a study of PD-L1 blockade in urothelial cancer. TCRdb keeps only in-frame clones here, not all; method: immunoSEQ multiplex PCR. The repertoire holds some 54,000 clones, with under 90% as singletons. This specimen consisted of PBMCs, obtained around atezolizumab (anti-PD-L1) treatment. The receptor source for this set is a middle-aged man with urothelial cancer. Each CDR3 is given with its conserved first and last residue. A D gene is named only where the DNA matches it firmly. Clone size is stated in some rows and not others, as once, few, many or a class when expanded.

size: .
D: .
J: TRBJ1-5
V: TRBV27
CDR3: CASSSVNQPQHF

size: .
D: .
J: TRBJ1-3
V: TRBV27
CDR3: CASSPNGQDSGNTIYF

size: .
D: TRBD1
J: TRBJ1-5
V: TRBV28
CDR3: CASSGHRGLSNQPQHF

size: .
D: .
J: TRBJ2-1
V: TRBV15
CDR3: CATSGTSNNEQFF

size: .
D: .
J: TRBJ2-3
V: TRBV11-1
CDR3: CASSLTVQGSTDTQYF

size: once
D: TRBD2
J: TRBJ2-1
V: TRBV7-3
CDR3: CASSPRQASGRARVNNEQFF

size: .
D: .
J: TRBJ2-1
V: TRBV15
CDR3: CATSTPKTTYNEQFF

size: once
D: TRBD1
J: TRBJ2-1
V: TRBV4-1
CDR3: CASSQDYETGRNNEQFF

size: .
D: TRBD1
J: TRBJ1-5
V: TRBV18
CDR3: CASSPLGQGSQPQHF

size: .
D: .
J: TRBJ2-1
V: TRBV27
CDR3: CASTRSGSREQFF

size: .
D: .
J: TRBJ2-3
V: TRBV9
CDR3: CASSVKSAGADTQYF

size: .
D: TRBD1
J: TRBJ1-1
V: TRBV28
CDR3: CASSLPRSGGTEAFF

size: .
D: TRBD1
J: TRBJ2-7
V: TRBV11-2
CDR3: CASSLDPGQAFYEQYF

size: .
D: .
J: TRBJ2-3
V: TRBV5-6
CDR3: CASSLSAGTQYF

size: .
D: .
J: TRBJ1-1
V: TRBV5-4
CDR3: CASTTTGTPNTEAFF

size: .
D: TRBD1
J: TRBJ2-5
V: TRBV29-1
CDR3: CSITDRGRGTQYF

size: .
D: .
J: TRBJ1-2
V: TRBV30
CDR3: CAWSRTANYGYTF

size: .
D: .
J: TRBJ2-7
V: TRBV29-1
CDR3: CSVRLYESSYEQYF

size: .
D: .
J: TRBJ1-1
V: TRBV6-5
CDR3: CASSPDKMEAFF

size: once
D: TRBD2
J: TRBJ2-1
V: TRBV9
CDR3: CASSTPLAGGGRGDEQFF

size: .
D: TRBD1
J: TRBJ1-2
V: TRBV4-1
CDR3: CASSLRDRDGYTF

size: .
D: TRBD1
J: TRBJ1-1
V: TRBV7-9
CDR3: CASSDYRGTNTEAFF

size: once
D: TRBD1
J: TRBJ2-3
V: TRBV30
CDR3: CAWSPLGQGPQYF

size: .
D: .
J: TRBJ2-7
V: TRBV6-1
CDR3: CASSEEWRGFYEQYF

size: .
D: TRBD1
J: TRBJ1-2
V: TRBV29-1
CDR3: CSARGQGGDYGYTF

size: .
D: .
J: TRBJ1-1
V: TRBV5-1
CDR3: CASSGEDGRNTEAFF

size: .
D: .
J: TRBJ2-7
V: TRBV28
CDR3: CASSLSVLGGNYEEQYF

size: .
D: TRBD2
J: TRBJ2-7
V: TRBV30
CDR3: CAWRLAGGREQYF

size: few
D: TRBD1
J: TRBJ1-5
V: TRBV7-8
CDR3: CASSLDRGISQPQHF

size: .
D: TRBD2
J: TRBJ2-1
V: TRBV5-4
CDR3: CASSLVQLAGTYNEQFF

size: .
D: TRBD2
J: TRBJ2-7
V: TRBV2
CDR3: CASRGTSVSYEQYF

size: .
D: TRBD2
J: TRBJ2-7
V: TRBV10-3
CDR3: CAISEWRERGEQYF

size: .
D: .
J: TRBJ1-2
V: TRBV6-4
CDR3: CASSDSTGQGSGYTF

size: .
D: TRBD2
J: TRBJ2-1
V: TRBV7-6
CDR3: CASSPFRAGEVYHNEQFF

size: .
D: TRBD1
J: TRBJ2-5
V: TRBV6-5
CDR3: CASKGGAGETQYF

size: .
D: .
J: TRBJ2-1
V: TRBV4-1
CDR3: CASSQGNGNRGEQFF

size: .
D: .
J: TRBJ1-4
V: TRBV4-2
CDR3: CASSQGRGRVGGEKLFF

size: .
D: TRBD1
J: TRBJ2-7
V: TRBV10-3
CDR3: CAISESRDRGLEQYF

size: .
D: .
J: TRBJ2-3
V: TRBV6-1
CDR3: CASRRAYTDTQYF

size: .
D: TRBD2
J: TRBJ2-5
V: TRBV30
CDR3: CAWSVGTSVNGETQYF